The T cell receptor beta chain described here comes from a study of T cells in Graves' hyperthyroidism and ophthalmopathy. In its sample, this clonotype was seen many times. This CDR3 is 15 amino acids long. Germline CDR1 LGHDT, CDR2 YNNKEL (reference sequence). Trimming took 1 base from V and 8 from J; bases not matched to a gene: 7. TCR beta CDR3 regions were amplified from RNA. First-round RT-PCR with HTBI primers amplified the TCR CDR3 region. Each CDR3 protein gets one entry after TCRdb re-called the multiplex PCR reads with MiXCR. The sample shows about 420,000 distinct CDR3 sequences, around 16% of them seen only once.

Material: blood. The chain couples TRBV3-1 to TRBJ1-2; TRBD1 agrees at 10 bases. The clonotype comes from a woman between 18 and 29 years old with Graves' hyperthyroidism. CDR3 in DNA: TGTGCCAGCAGCCAAGCCCCCGGGACAGGGGACGGCTACACCTTC. It codes for CASSQAPGTGDGYTF.